A selection of T cell receptor beta chains follows, all from one sample in a study of T cells in Graves' hyperthyroidism and ophthalmopathy. TCRdb re-called the multiplex PCR reads through MiXCR, storing one row per CDR3 protein. The repertoire includes 540,000 or so distinct CDR3 sequences, about half of them detected once, and roughly 19% sits in the top ten. Sequencing used peripheral blood or thyroid tissue (not recorded which). Every receptor here comes from an adult woman with Graves' disease, either hyperthyroidism or ophthalmopathy (not recorded which). Each CDR3 is given with its conserved first and last residue. D genes are given only for firm matches. Only part of the rows carry a size: once, few, many, or a class if the clone is expanded.

TRBJ1-2 | TRBV28 | many | . | TGTGCCAGCAGTGAACCGGGCCACTCTGGCTACACCTTC | CASSEPGHSGYTF
TRBJ1-4 | TRBV18 | many | . | TGTGCCAGCTCACCACCAAGGACAGTCGAAAAACTGTTTTTT | CASSPPRTVEKLFF
TRBJ2-7 | TRBV27 | many | . | TGTGCCAGCAGTTTATCGGAGGGGGCGAAGAACGAGCAGTACTTC | CASSLSEGAKNEQYF
TRBJ1-1 | TRBV2 | . | . | . | CACSARDPDRNTEAFF
TRBJ2-6 | TRBV19 | . | TRBD1 | TGTGCCAGTAGTACCCTTTGGACAGGGGTTTGGTCTGGGGCCAACGTCCTGACTTTC | CASSTLWTGVWSGANVLTF
TRBJ1-1 | TRBV6-6 | many | . | TGTGCCAGCAGTTACTCGAGGAACGGGGGTGCTGAAGCTTTCTTT | CASSYSRNGGAEAFF
TRBJ2-1 | TRBV7-9 | . | . | TGTGCCAGCATCGCAGTCCCCAATGAGCAGTTCTTC | CASIAVPNEQFF
TRBJ2-2 | TRBV7-9 | many | . | TGTGCCAGCAGCCCGTGGACAAAGACGAACACCGGGGAGCTGTTTTTT | CASSPWTKTNTGELFF
TRBJ2-3 | TRBV18 | many | . | TGTGCCAGCTCCCCAGGCTTGGACACAGATACGCAGTATTTT | CASSPGLDTDTQYF
TRBJ1-1 | TRBV5-1 | many | TRBD1 | TGCGCCAGCAGCTTGTTGGGACAGGGGATCTTCGAGAACACTGAAGCTTTCTTT | CASSLLGQGIFENTEAFF
TRBJ1-3 | TRBV10-3 | few | . | TGTGCCATCAGTGAGTCGGGCATCTCTGGAAACACCATATATTTT | CAISESGISGNTIYF
TRBJ1-5 | TRBV19 | . | TRBD1 | TGTGCCAGTAGTATGACAGGGGCGAGCAATCAGCCCCAGCATTTT | CASSMTGASNQPQHF
TRBJ1-1 | TRBV18 | . | TRBD1 | TGTGCCAGCTCACCACCTAACCGGGACAGGGATACTGAAGCTTTCTTT | CASSPPNRDRDTEAFF
TRBJ1-1 | TRBV7-9 | . | . | TGTGCCAGCAGCGCCGGGACACTGAACACTGAAGCTTTCTTT | CASSAGTLNTEAFF
TRBJ1-3 | TRBV4-2 | many | . | TGTGCCAGCAGCCAAGGAGCCGACGTATACTCTGGAAACACCATATATTTT | CASSQGADVYSGNTIYF
TRBJ2-5 | TRBV25-1 | . | . | TGTACCAGCAGAGTTCCTCAAGAGACCCAGTACTTC | CTSRVPQETQYF
TRBJ2-2 | TRBV5-1 | many | . | TGCGCCAGCAAGCCTCCAGGGGGGTTGGACACCGGGGAGCTGTTTTTT | CASKPPGGLDTGELFF
TRBJ2-5 | TRBV4-2 | many | . | TGTGCCAGCAGCCAAGAAAGAAGTTCGTGGGAGACCCAGTACTTC | CASSQERSSWETQYF
TRBJ1-6 | TRBV2 | medium-sized | TRBD1 | TGTGCCAGCAGTGGAGGGGGCGGCTGGACCCTCCACTTT | CASSGGGGWTLHF
TRBJ2-7 | TRBV20-1 | . | TRBD2 | TGCAGTGCCAGACTAGCGGGCGCGAACACCGGGGAGCTGTACTTC | CSARLAGANTGELYF
TRBJ2-5 | TRBV20-1 | once | TRBD1 | TGCAGTGTTGGGGACCCACAGGGGGCCGGGGAGACCCAGTACTTC | CSVGDPQGAGETQYF
TRBJ2-5 | TRBV6-1 | . | TRBD1 | TGTGCCAGCGGGACAGGGGGTTGGAATCAGCCCCAGTACTTC | CASGTGGWNQPQYF
TRBJ1-6 | TRBV20-1 | once | . | TGCAGTGCAGTCCGGATGGACAGTGGAAAGAGTTCACCCCTCCACTTT | CSAVRMDSGKSSPLHF
TRBJ2-5 | TRBV5-1 | . | TRBD1 | TGCGCCAGCAGCTTGCAAGGGGGCCTTGAGACCCAGTACTTC | CASSLQGGLETQYF
TRBJ1-1 | TRBV20-1 | . | TRBD1 | TGCAGTTTAAGACAGGGGTACACTGAAGTTTTCTTT | CSLRQGYTEVFF